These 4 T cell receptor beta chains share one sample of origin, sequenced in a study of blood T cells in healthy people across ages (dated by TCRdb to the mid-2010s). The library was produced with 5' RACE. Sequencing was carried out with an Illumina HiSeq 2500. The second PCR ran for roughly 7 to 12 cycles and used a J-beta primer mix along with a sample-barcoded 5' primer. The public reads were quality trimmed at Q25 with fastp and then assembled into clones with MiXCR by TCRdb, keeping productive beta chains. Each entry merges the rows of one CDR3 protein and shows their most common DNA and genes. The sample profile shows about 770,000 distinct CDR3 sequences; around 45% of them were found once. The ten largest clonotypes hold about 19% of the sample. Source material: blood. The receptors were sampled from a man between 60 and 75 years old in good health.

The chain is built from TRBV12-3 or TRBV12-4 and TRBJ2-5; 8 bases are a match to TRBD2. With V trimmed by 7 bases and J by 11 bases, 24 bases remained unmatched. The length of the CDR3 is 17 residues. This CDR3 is CASTTRRRASGSLEQYF. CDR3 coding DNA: TGTGCCAGCACTACCCGAAGGCGGGCTAGCGGGTCTCTTGAGCAGTACTTC.

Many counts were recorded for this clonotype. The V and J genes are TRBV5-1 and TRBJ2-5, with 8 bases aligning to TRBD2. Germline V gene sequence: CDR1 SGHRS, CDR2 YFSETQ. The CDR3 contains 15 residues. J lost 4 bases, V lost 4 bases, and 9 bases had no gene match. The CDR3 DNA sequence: TGCGCCAGCAGCCCTCCAGCGGGGGAAGGAGAGACCCAGTACTTC. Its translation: CASSPPAGEGETQYF.

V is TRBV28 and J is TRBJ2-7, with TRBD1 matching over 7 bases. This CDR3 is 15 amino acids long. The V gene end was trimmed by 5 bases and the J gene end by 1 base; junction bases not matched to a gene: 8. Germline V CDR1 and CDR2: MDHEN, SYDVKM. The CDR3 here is CASSQIGQASYEQYF. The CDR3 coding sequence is TGTGCCAGCAGTCAAATAGGACAGGCATCCTACGAGCAGTACTTC.

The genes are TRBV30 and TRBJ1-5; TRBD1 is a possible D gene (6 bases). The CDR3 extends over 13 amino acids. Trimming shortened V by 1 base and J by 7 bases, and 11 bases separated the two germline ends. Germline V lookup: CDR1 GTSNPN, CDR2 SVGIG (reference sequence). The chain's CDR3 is CAWSGAGEQPQHF. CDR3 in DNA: TGTGCCTGGAGTGGGGCAGGGGAACAGCCCCAGCATTTT. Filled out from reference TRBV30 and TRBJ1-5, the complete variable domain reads SQTIHQWPATLVQPVGSPLSLECTVEGTSNPNLYWYRQAAGRGLQLLFYSVGIGQISSEVPQNLSASRPQDRQFILSSKKLLLSDSGFYLCAWSGAGEQPQHFGDGTRLSIL.